This T cell receptor (beta chain) was recovered during a study of glioma-infiltrating T cells. Whole-study results and caveats: Very few CDR3 sequences were shared between tissue and blood. Above-expected tissue-blood divergence occurred in all gliomas, most in low-grade ones.

Using RNA template, CDR3s of TCR alpha and beta were amplified with iRepertoire arm-PCR. For one-step reverse transcription and amplification, 100-400 ng of tissue mRNA or PBMC total RNA was used. TCRdb ran MiXCR on the multiplex PCR reads and lists one entry per CDR3 protein. The sample yields 150,000 to 200,000 distinct CDR3 sequences, about 31% seen once. CDR1 is SGHAT, CDR2 FQDESV, per germline (reference sequence). The CDR3 consists of 15 residues. V lost 1 base and J lost 1, with 7 bases in between. As regards this clonotype: Its antigen is as yet unknown.

This receptor was identified in a human donor with low-grade glioma or glioblastoma, undergoing nonglioma brain surgery, or in good health (not recorded which). The chain recombines TRBV11-1 with TRBJ2-2, with D possibly TRBD1 on 5 matching bases. The sample taken for sequencing was glioma tissue, nonneoplastic brain tissue, or PBMCs (not recorded which). This chain's CDR3 is CASSLGTGNTGELFF. The CDR3 DNA is TGTGCCAGCAGCTTAGGTACAGGGAACACCGGGGAGCTGTTTTTT.